The 29 T cell receptor beta chains presented below share a single source sample, sequenced in a study of beta chain features in type 1 diabetes. Every bit of the isolated RNA underwent reverse transcription, so sequencing read expressed TCRB transcripts. Clones were read by immunoSEQ multiplex PCR, and TCRdb kept only the in-frame ones, dropping some. The table lists hundreds of thousands of clones, 14% of them singletons, with more than 6.5% in the top ten. The sequencing sample was made of central memory CD4+ T cells from blood. The receptors here all came from a man aged 25 to 40 in good health.

The gene calls are TRBV27 and TRBJ2-3; the D is unclear. Trimming stripped 6 bases from V and 0 bases from J, with 7 bases between. This CDR3 contains 13 residues. CDR1 and CDR2 from the germline V gene are MNHEY and SMNVEV (reference sequence). The CDR3 DNA reads as TGTGCCAGCAGAGCAGACAGCACAGATACGCAGTATTTT. This codes for CASRADSTDTQYF.

This clone was seen a few times. This chain uses TRBV6-1 with TRBJ2-7, with 7 bases aligning to TRBD1. The V gene end was trimmed by 7 bases and the J gene end by 4 bases; junction bases not matched to a gene: 13. CDR1 and CDR2 from the germline V gene are MNHNS and SASEGT. CDR3 length: 15 amino acids. As DNA, the CDR3 is TGTGCCAGCACCGAGATCCCGGGACAGACGTACGAGCAGTACTTC. This gives the protein CASTEIPGQTYEQYF.

J is TRBJ1-2 and V is TRBV18; D is ambiguous. This CDR3 has 13 amino acids. V lost 1 base and J lost 3, with 6 bases in between. Germline loops: CDR1 KGHSH, CDR2 LQKENI. The CDR3 region is CASSPREHYGYTF. CDR3 bases: TGTGCCAGCTCACCACGGGAACACTATGGCTACACCTTC. The full variable domain, its missing parts supplied by reference TRBV18 and TRBJ1-2, is NAGVMQNPRHLVRRRGQEARLRCSPMKGHSHVYWYRQLPEEGLKFMVYLQKENIIDESGMPKERFSAEFPKEGPSILRIQQVVRGDSAAYFCASSPREHYGYTFGSGTRLTVV.

This clone was found many times. The CDR3 DNA reads as TGTGCCAGCAGTAGGACAGGGAACACCGGGGAGCTGTTTTTT. Translated: CASSRTGNTGELFF. The V call is TRBV6-1, the J call TRBJ2-2, with 7 bases identical to TRBD1. Germline CDR1 reads MNHNS; CDR2 reads SASEGT. This CDR3 is built from 14 residues. The trim removed 5 bases at V and 1 base at J, leaving 1 base unmatched.

The genes are TRBV11-2 and TRBJ2-3; D ambiguous. CDR1 is SGHAT, CDR2 FQNNGV, per germline. This CDR3 comprises 16 residues. The V end lost 0 bases, the J end lost 1 base, and 11 bases lay between the germline ends. This chain's CDR3 is CASSLDFDTGTDTQYF. The CDR3 nucleotides read TGTGCCAGCAGCTTAGATTTCGATACGGGCACAGATACGCAGTATTTT.

This clone was counted at least ten times. The chain joins TRBV13 to TRBJ2-2; D remains unclear. With 4 bases removed from V and 3 bases from J, the gap between germline ends came to 3 bases. CDR1 is PRHDT and CDR2 is FYEKMQ in the germline V gene (reference sequence). There are 12 residues in the CDR3. The CDR3 DNA follows: TGTGCCAGCAGCTCCTACACCGGGGAGCTGTTTTTT. Its translation: CASSSYTGELFF.

This chain connects TRBV7-3 to TRBJ2-2; 7 bases are a match to TRBD1. V lost 3 bases to trimming and J lost 6 bases; unmatched junction nucleotides: 1. The length of the CDR3 is 13 residues. The germline V gene has CDR1 SGHTA and CDR2 FQGTGA. The CDR3 coding sequence is TGTGCCAGCAGCTTCGACAGGGCCGGGGAGCTGTTTTTT. The encoded protein is CASSFDRAGELFF. The full variable domain, in which reference TRBV7-3 and TRBJ2-2 provide the parts outside the CDR3, is GAGVSQTPSNKVTEKGKYVELRCDPISGHTALYWYRQSLGQGPEFLIYFQGTGAADDSGLPNDRFFAVRPEGSVSTLKIQRTERGDSAVYLCASSFDRAGELFFGEGSRLTVL.

This clone was seen only a few times. J is TRBJ2-5 and V is TRBV5-1, with 7 nucleotides matching TRBD1. V gave up 4 bases and J gave up 5 bases; unmatched junction bases: 8. Germline loops: CDR1 SGHRS, CDR2 YFSETQ. The CDR3 is 14 amino acids. The CDR3 spells CASSPGQARETQYF. The CDR3 nucleotides read TGCGCCAGCAGCCCCGGACAGGCCCGGGAGACCCAGTACTTC. Drawing the rest from reference TRBV5-1 and TRBJ2-5, the complete variable domain is KAGVTQTPRYLIKTRGQQVTLSCSPISGHRSVSWYQQTPGQGLQFLFEYFSETQRNKGNFPGRFSGRQFSNSRSEMNVSTLELGDSALYLCASSPGQARETQYFGPGTRLLVL.

The chain has TRBV19 and TRBJ2-7; TRBD2 aligns across 13 bases. CDR3 length equals 16 residues. The J segment lost 7 bases and the V segment lost 6 bases, leaving 12 bases of the junction unmatched. The germline V gene has CDR1 LNHDA and CDR2 SQIVND (reference sequence). CDR3 coding DNA: TGTGCCAGTAGGTCGACTAGCGGGGGGTCGTTTGGTGAGCAGTACTTC. It specifies CASRSTSGGSFGEQYF. The variable domain in full, with the rest retrieved from reference TRBV19 and TRBJ2-7, is DGGITQSPKYLFRKEGQNVTLSCEQNLNHDAMYWYRQDPGQGLRLIYYSQIVNDFQKGDIAEGYSVSREKKESFPLTVTSAQKNPTAFYLCASRSTSGGSFGEQYFGPGTRLTVT.

The chain carries TRBV29-1 and TRBJ2-2, with D perhaps TRBD1 or TRBD2 (5 bases each). Germline CDR1 and CDR2: SQVTM and ANQGSEA. V gave up 7 bases and J gave up 5 bases, with 11 bases separating them. The CDR3 extends over 12 amino acids. CDR3 protein: CSAGTATGELFF. The DNA of the CDR3 is TGCAGCGCCGGGACGGCGACCGGGGAGCTGTTTTTT.

In its sample, this clone was seen a few times. This chain joins TRBV4-3 and TRBJ2-1; TRBD2 matches at 9 bases. The V segment lost 0 bases and the J segment 7 bases; nucleotides outside the gene matches: 7. Looked up from germline, CDR1 is LGHNA and CDR2 is YSLEER. The CDR3 is made up of 16 amino acids. The CDR3 loop is CASSQEGGRVGNEQFF. For the CDR3, the DNA is TGCGCCAGCAGCCAAGAAGGCGGGAGGGTCGGGAATGAGCAGTTCTTC.

The V gene is TRBV5-1, the J gene TRBJ2-5, with 7 nucleotides matching TRBD2. Unmatched junction bases numbered 2, after V lost 3 bases and J lost 3 bases. Per germline, CDR1 SGHRS and CDR2 YFSETQ. CDR3 size: 13 residues. This CDR3 is CASSSSGEETQYF. As DNA, the CDR3 is TGCGCCAGCAGCTCGAGCGGGGAAGAGACCCAGTACTTC. The variable domain in full, completed from reference TRBV5-1 and TRBJ2-5, reads KAGVTQTPRYLIKTRGQQVTLSCSPISGHRSVSWYQQTPGQGLQFLFEYFSETQRNKGNFPGRFSGRQFSNSRSEMNVSTLELGDSALYLCASSSSGEETQYFGPGTRLLVL.

The CDR3 DNA reads as TGTGCCAGCCACTTGAGGGGGATGAACGAGCAGTACGTC. Translated: CASHLRGMNEQYV. The chain recombines TRBV2 with TRBJ2-7; D is perhaps TRBD1 (6 bases). Germline V gives CDR1 SNHLY, CDR2 FYNNEI. Trimming removed 8 bases at V and 5 bases at J, with 16 bases between. The CDR3 is 13 amino acids.

V and J are TRBV6-5 and TRBJ2-1, with 9 bases aligning to TRBD1. Looked up from germline, CDR1 is MNHEY and CDR2 is SVGAGI. Trimming took 5 bases from V and 4 from J; bases not matched to a gene: 6. This CDR3 spans 15 amino acids. The CDR3 region is CASSGPGTGYNEQFF. For the CDR3, the DNA is TGTGCCAGCAGTGGCCCCGGGACAGGGTACAATGAGCAGTTCTTC.

This clone was recorded a few times. This chain links TRBV7-2 with TRBJ2-1; 9 nucleotides agree with TRBD2. This CDR3 spans 14 amino acids. CDR1 is SGHTA and CDR2 is FQGNSA in the germline V gene. V was clipped by 6 bases and J by 8 bases; unmatched bases: 8. The CDR3 here is CASSPGLAQYEQFF. The CDR3, as DNA: TGTGCCAGCAGTCCGGGACTAGCACAATATGAGCAGTTCTTC.

The sample holds one count of this clone. The J gene is TRBJ1-4, the V gene TRBV25-1; D gene unclear. The CDR3 totals 17 residues. Between the trimmed V and J ends, which lost 1 base and 1 base, there was a span of 13 bases. The germline V gene has CDR1 MGHDK and CDR2 SYGVNS. CDR3 loop: CASSEFHPVVTNEKLFF. In DNA form, the CDR3 reads TGTGCCAGCAGTGAATTCCACCCGGTGGTAACTAATGAAAAACTGTTTTTT.

A few counts support this clone. This CDR3 is also generated by other DNA sequences in the sample. This chain uses TRBV7-2 with TRBJ1-2, with no clear D. This CDR3 has 12 residues. Germline V gene data show CDR1 as SGHTA and CDR2 as FQGNSA. Deletions cut 3 bases from V and 4 bases from J, with 6 bases between. This CDR3 reads CASSLAGYGYTF. The DNA of the CDR3 is TGTGCCAGCAGCTTGGCAGGCTATGGCTACACCTTC.

This clone came up a few times. V and J are TRBV5-8 and TRBJ2-1; the D is unclear. V shed 4 bases and J shed 6 bases, with 17 bases lying between them. The CDR3 spans 15 residues. Germline CDR1 reads SGHTS; CDR2 reads YDEGEE. The CDR3 loop is CASSPKPHTVNEQFF. CDR3 nucleotides: TGTGCCAGCAGCCCCAAGCCACACACAGTCAATGAGCAGTTCTTC.

In its sample, this clone was seen a few times. V usage is TRBV18 and J usage is TRBJ2-6; 9 positions match TRBD1. This CDR3 has 16 amino acids. CDR1 is KGHSH and CDR2 is LQKENI in the germline V gene. The trim removed 4 bases at V and 0 bases at J, leaving 1 base unmatched. The CDR3 here is CASSRDRASGANVLTF. Here the CDR3 DNA reads TGTGCCAGCTCACGGGACAGGGCCTCTGGGGCCAACGTCCTGACTTTC.

This clone turned up a few times. The V gene is TRBV14, the J gene TRBJ2-5; D tentatively fits TRBD1 or TRBD2 (5 bases each). The V gene's germline CDR1 is SGHDN and CDR2 FVKESK. The CDR3 is made up of 15 amino acids. Trimming removed 1 base from V and 2 bases from J, with 11 bases in between. The CDR3 DNA is TGTGCCAGCAGCCAAGTAAGGGGAGCTCAAGAGACCCAGTACTTC. It translates to CASSQVRGAQETQYF.

This clone came up a few times. The chain has TRBV7-3 and TRBJ2-1, with D uncertain. This CDR3 has 15 residues. Germline CDR1 reads SGHTA; CDR2 reads FQGTGA. V lost 1 base to trimming and J lost 4 bases, with 11 bases between them. CDR3 sequence: CASSLSTALYNEQFF. CDR3 DNA sequence: TGTGCCAGCAGCTTAAGTACGGCACTATACAATGAGCAGTTCTTC.

Only a few counts were recorded for this clone. The V gene is TRBV2, the J gene TRBJ2-1; 11 nucleotides match TRBD1. This CDR3 spans 16 amino acids. The germline V gene has CDR1 SNHLY and CDR2 FYNNEI. Trimming took 4 bases from V and 1 from J; bases not matched to a gene: 3. The CDR3 region has the DNA TGTGCCAGCAGTGGGGGACAGGGGGTTTCCTACAATGAGCAGTTCTTC. It encodes CASSGGQGVSYNEQFF.

This clone was seen a few times. V is TRBV13 and J is TRBJ1-3; D is unclear. Germline lookup yields CDR1 PRHDT and CDR2 FYEKMQ (reference sequence). The CDR3 runs 14 residues. Trimming removed 1 base at V and 3 bases at J, with 7 bases between. The CDR3 loop reads CASSLAGFGNTIYF. For the CDR3, the DNA is TGTGCCAGCAGCTTAGCGGGGTTTGGAAACACCATATATTTT.

This clone was observed a handful of times. The chain is built from TRBV2 and TRBJ1-1; D unclear. The germline CDR1 and CDR2 sequences are SNHLY and FYNNEI. CDR3 length: 12 amino acids. V was pared by 5 bases and J by 10 bases, with 14 bases between. CDR3 sequence (DNA): TGTGCCAGCAGTCCAAGCCCCAACGGAGCTTTCTTT. Translating it yields CASSPSPNGAFF. The full variable domain, its missing parts supplied by reference TRBV2 and TRBJ1-1, is EPEVTQTPSHQVTQMGQEVILRCVPISNHLYFYWYRQILGQKVEFLVSFYNNEISEKSEIFDDQFSVERPDGSNFTLKIRSTKLEDSAMYFCASSPSPNGAFFGQGTRLTVV.

This clone came up a few times. The chain uses TRBV11-2 and TRBJ2-1; TRBD2 aligns across 7 bases. In germline, CDR1 is SGHAT, CDR2 FQNNGV. V lost 5 bases, J lost 6 bases, and 4 bases stayed unmatched. There are 13 residues in the CDR3. CDR3 nucleotide sequence: TGTGCCAGCAGCCTGGGAGGGCCCAATGAGCAGTTCTTC. Translated, it gives CASSLGGPNEQFF.

The chain employs TRBV14 and TRBJ1-3; D uncertain. Trimming left V 0 bases short and J 14 bases short, with 8 bases between. The CDR3 is made up of 11 amino acids. Per germline, CDR1 SGHDN and CDR2 FVKESK. DNA for the CDR3: TGTGCCAGCAGCCAAGACTTACGGGTATATTTT. Amino acids: CASSQDLRVYF.

The rearrangement uses TRBV29-1 and TRBJ2-3; a possible D gene is TRBD1 (6 bases). Looked up from germline, CDR1 is SQVTM and CDR2 is ANQGSEA. The CDR3 is made up of 14 amino acids. V was clipped by 6 bases and J by 1 base, with 14 bases between them. The CDR3 bases are TGCAGCGTCCCGCAGGGGTTCGGCACAGATACGCAGTATTTT. It translates to CSVPQGFGTDTQYF.

This clone was seen more than once but under ten times. The chain uses TRBV7-2 and TRBJ2-1; TRBD2 might be the D (5 bases). The CDR3 runs 14 residues. CDR1 and CDR2 from the germline V gene are SGHTA and FQGNSA. Trimming removed 1 base from V and 8 bases from J, with 12 bases in between. Here the CDR3 DNA reads TGTGCCAGCAGCTTAGTGGGCGGAGGAGATGAGCAGTTCTTC. Translating gives CASSLVGGGDEQFF.

The chain couples TRBV18 to TRBJ1-5; 8 nucleotides align to TRBD1. This CDR3 is built from 14 residues. Germline assignment: CDR1 KGHSH and CDR2 LQKENI. Trimming removed 4 bases from V and 6 bases from J; junction bases left unmatched: 5. The CDR3 loop is CASSLRGLSQPQHF. In nucleotides, the CDR3 is TGTGCCAGCTCACTCAGGGGGCTTAGTCAGCCCCAGCATTTT. Full variable domain (missing parts from reference TRBV18 and TRBJ1-5): NAGVMQNPRHLVRRRGQEARLRCSPMKGHSHVYWYRQLPEEGLKFMVYLQKENIIDESGMPKERFSAEFPKEGPSILRIQQVVRGDSAAYFCASSLRGLSQPQHFGDGTRLSIL.